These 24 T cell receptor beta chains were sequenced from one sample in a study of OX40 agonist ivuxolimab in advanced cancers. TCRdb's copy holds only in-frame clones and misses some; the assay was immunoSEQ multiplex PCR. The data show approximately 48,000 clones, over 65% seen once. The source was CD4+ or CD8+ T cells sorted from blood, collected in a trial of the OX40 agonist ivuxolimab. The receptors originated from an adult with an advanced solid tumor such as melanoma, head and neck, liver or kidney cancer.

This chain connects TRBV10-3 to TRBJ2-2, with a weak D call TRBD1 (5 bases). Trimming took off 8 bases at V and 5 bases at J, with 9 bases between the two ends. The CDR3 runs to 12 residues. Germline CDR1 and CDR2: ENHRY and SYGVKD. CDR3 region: CAIRAGTGELFF. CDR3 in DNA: TGTGCCATCCGGGCAGGGACCGGGGAGCTGTTTTTT.

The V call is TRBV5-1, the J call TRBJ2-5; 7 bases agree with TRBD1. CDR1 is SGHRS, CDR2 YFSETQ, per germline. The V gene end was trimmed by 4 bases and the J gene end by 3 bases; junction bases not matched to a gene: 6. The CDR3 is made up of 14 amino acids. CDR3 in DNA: TGCGCCAGCAGCATGATAGGGGGCGAAGAGACCCAGTACTTC. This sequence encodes CASSMIGGEETQYF.

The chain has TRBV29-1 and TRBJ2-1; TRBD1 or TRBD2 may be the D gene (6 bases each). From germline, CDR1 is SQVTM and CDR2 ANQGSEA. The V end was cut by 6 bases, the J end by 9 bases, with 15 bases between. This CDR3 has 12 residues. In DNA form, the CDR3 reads TGCAGCGTCGTTAGCGGAGGGGGTGAGCAGTTCTTC. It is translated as CSVVSGGGEQFF.

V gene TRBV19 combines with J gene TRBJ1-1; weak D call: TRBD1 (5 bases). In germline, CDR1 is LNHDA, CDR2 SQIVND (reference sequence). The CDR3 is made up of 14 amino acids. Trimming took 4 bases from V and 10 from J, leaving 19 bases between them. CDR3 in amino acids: CASSTGPQGRGAFF. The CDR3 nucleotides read TGTGCCAGTAGTACAGGTCCCCAGGGTAGAGGAGCTTTCTTT.

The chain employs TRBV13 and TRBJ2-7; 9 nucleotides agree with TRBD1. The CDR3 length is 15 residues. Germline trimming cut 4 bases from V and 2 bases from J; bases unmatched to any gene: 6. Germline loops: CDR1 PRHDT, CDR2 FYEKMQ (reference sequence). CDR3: CASSSGTGIAYEQYF. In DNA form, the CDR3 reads TGTGCCAGCAGCTCGGGGACAGGGATCGCCTACGAGCAGTACTTC. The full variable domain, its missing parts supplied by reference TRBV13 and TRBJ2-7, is AAGVIQSPRHLIKEKRETATLKCYPIPRHDTVYWYQQGPGQDPQFLISFYEKMQSDKGSIPDRFSAQQFSDYHSELNMSSLELGDSALYFCASSSGTGIAYEQYFGPGTRLTVT.

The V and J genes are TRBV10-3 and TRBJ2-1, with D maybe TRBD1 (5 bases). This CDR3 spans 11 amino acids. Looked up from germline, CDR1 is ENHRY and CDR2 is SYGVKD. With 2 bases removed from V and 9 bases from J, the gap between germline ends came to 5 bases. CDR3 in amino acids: CAISERGEQFF. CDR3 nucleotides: TGTGCCATCAGTGAGAGGGGTGAGCAGTTCTTC.

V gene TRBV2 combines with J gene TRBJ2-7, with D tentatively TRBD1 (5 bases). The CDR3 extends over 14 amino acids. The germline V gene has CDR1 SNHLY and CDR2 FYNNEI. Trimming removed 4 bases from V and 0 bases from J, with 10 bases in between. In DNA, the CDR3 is TGTGCCAGCAGTGTGGACACGAGCTCCTACGAGCAGTACTTC. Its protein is CASSVDTSSYEQYF.

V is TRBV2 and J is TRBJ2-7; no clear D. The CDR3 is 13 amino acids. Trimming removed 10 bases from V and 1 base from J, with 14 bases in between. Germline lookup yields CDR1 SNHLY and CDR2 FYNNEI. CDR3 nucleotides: TGTGCCACCGCGTCGGATCTTTCCTACGAGCAGTACTTC. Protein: CATASDLSYEQYF.

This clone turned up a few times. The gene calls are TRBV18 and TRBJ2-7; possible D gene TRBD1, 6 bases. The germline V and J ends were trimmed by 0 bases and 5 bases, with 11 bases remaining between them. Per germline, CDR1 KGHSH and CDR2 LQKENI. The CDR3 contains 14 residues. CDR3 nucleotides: TGTGCCAGCTCACCACCGGGGGCGCTGAACGAGCAGTACTTC. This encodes CASSPPGALNEQYF.

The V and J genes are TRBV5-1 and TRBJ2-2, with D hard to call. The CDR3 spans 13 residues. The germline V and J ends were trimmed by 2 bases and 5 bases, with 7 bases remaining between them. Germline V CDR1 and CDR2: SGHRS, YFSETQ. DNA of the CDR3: TGCGCCAGCAGCTTTCCTGGGACCGGGGAGCTGTTTTTT. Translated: CASSFPGTGELFF.

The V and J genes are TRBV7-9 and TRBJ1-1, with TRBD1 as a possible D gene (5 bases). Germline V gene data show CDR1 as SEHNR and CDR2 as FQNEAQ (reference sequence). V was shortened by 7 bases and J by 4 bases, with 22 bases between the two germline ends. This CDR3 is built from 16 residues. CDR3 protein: CASTIPGGKSSTEAFF. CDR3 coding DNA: TGTGCCAGCACCATTCCCGGGGGGAAATCGAGCACTGAAGCTTTCTTT.

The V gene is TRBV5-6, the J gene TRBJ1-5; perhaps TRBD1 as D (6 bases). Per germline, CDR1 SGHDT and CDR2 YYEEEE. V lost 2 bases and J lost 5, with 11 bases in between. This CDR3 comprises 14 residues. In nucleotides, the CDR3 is TGTGCCAGCAGCTTTAGGGCAGGGGATCAGCCCCAGCATTTT. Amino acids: CASSFRAGDQPQHF.

The CDR3 DNA reads as TGTGCCAGCGGGGGGGACAGGGATAGCAATCAGCCCCAGCATTTT. Translated: CASGGDRDSNQPQHF. The chain joins TRBV6-6 to TRBJ1-5; 9 bases align to TRBD1. Germline values: CDR1 MNHNY, CDR2 SVGAGI (reference sequence). Unmatched junction bases numbered 5, after V lost 8 bases and J lost 0 bases. The CDR3 has 15 residues.

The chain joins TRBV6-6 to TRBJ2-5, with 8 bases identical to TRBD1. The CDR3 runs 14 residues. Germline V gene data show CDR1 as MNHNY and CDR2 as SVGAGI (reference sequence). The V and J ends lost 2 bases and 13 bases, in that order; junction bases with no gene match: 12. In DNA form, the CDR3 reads TGTGCCAGCAGTTACGGTTCTAGGACAGGGAGTACGTACTTC. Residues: CASSYGSRTGSTYF.

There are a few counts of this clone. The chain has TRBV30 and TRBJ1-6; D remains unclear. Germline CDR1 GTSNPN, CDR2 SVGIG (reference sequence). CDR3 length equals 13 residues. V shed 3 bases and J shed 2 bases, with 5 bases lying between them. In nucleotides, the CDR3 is TGTGCCTGGAGGCAGGCCTATAATTCACCCCTCCACTTT. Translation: CAWRQAYNSPLHF.

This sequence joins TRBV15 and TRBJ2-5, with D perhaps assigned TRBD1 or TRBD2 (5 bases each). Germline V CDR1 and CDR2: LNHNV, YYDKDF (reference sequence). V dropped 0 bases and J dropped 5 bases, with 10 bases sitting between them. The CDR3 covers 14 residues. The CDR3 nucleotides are TGTGCCACCAGCAGAGATAGGTGGGGGGAGACCCAGTACTTC. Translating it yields CATSRDRWGETQYF.

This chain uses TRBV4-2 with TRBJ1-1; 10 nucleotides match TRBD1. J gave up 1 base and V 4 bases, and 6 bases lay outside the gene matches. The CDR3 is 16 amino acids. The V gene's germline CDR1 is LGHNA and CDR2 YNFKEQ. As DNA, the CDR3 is TGTGCCAGCAGCCGGATGGACAGGGGGACGAACACTGAAGCTTTCTTT. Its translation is CASSRMDRGTNTEAFF.

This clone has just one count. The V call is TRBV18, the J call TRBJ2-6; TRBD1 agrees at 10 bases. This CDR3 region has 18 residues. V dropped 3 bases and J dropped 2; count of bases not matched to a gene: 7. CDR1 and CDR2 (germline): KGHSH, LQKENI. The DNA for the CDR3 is TGTGCCAGCTCACCTTCAAGAGGACAGGGGGCTGGGGCCAACGTCCTGACTTTC. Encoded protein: CASSPSRGQGAGANVLTF.

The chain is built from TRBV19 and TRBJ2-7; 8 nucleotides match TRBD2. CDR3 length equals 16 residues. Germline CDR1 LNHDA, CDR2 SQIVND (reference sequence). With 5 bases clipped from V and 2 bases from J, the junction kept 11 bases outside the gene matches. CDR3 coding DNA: TGTGCCAGTAGTCGTATAAGCGGGAGTACGCCCTACGAGCAGTACTTC. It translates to CASSRISGSTPYEQYF. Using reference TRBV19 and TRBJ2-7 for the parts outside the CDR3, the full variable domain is DGGITQSPKYLFRKEGQNVTLSCEQNLNHDAMYWYRQDPGQGLRLIYYSQIVNDFQKGDIAEGYSVSREKKESFPLTVTSAQKNPTAFYLCASSRISGSTPYEQYFGPGTRLTVT.

The CDR3 DNA reads TGTGCCAGCGTGGTGGGGGCCGGCAATCAGCCCCAGCATTTT. As protein: CASVVGAGNQPQHF. This chain uses TRBV28 with TRBJ1-5, with D tentatively TRBD1 (6 bases). In germline, CDR1 is MDHEN, CDR2 SYDVKM. The length of the CDR3 is 14 residues. V was trimmed by 8 bases and J by 2 bases, leaving 13 bases between them.

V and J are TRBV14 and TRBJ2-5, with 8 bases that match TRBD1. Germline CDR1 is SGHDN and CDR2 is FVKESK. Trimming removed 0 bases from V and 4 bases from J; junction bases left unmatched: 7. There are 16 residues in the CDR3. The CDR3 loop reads CASSQDLTGGRETQYF. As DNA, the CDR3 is TGTGCCAGCAGCCAAGACTTAACAGGGGGGAGAGAGACCCAGTACTTC.

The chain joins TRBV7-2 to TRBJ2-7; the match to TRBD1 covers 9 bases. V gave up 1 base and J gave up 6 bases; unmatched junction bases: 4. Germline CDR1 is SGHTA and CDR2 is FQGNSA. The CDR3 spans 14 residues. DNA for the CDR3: TGTGCCAGCAGCTTAGATAACAGGGGGCGCGAGCAGTACTTC. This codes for CASSLDNRGREQYF.

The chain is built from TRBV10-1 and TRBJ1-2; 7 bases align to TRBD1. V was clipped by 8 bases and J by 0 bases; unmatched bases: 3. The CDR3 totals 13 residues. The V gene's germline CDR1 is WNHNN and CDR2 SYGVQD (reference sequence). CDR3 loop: CASGQDPNYGYTF. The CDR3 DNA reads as TGCGCCAGCGGACAGGATCCTAACTATGGCTACACCTTC.

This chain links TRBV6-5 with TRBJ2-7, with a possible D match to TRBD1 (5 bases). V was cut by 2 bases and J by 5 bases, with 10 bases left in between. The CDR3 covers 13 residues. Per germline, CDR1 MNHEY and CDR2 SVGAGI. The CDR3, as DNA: TGTGCCAGCAGTTACGATCCAGGGAACGAGCAGTACTTC. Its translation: CASSYDPGNEQYF.